Given below is one TCR beta chain in context. The antigen is undetermined. A single base separates this from a much larger clone, so it may be a read error. Germline CDR1 and CDR2: LGHDT and YNNKEL (reference sequence). The CDR3 is 17 amino acids. With 6 bases removed from V and 0 bases from J, the gap between germline ends came to 18 bases. This record comes from a study of blood T cells in healthy people across ages. Each sample used at least 6 million PBMCs. The authors ran a second PCR of about 7 to 12 cycles using a sample-barcoded 5' primer and a J-beta primer mix. TCRdb reanalysed the 5' RACE reads using MiXCR and keeps one entry per CDR3 protein. The data contain around 1.7 million distinct CDR3 sequences, about 28% of them singletons. Study-wide results and limits: Significant beta diversity loss was already apparent by age approximately 40, declining roughly linearly. The donors' CMV status was not determined, possibly confounding changes in expanded clonotypes.

The sequenced sample consisted of blood. V gene TRBV3-1 combines with J gene TRBJ2-4, with D possibly matching TRBD1 (6 bases). The receptor comes from a young woman in good health. The DNA of the CDR3 is TGTGCCAGCAGGCCCAGAGAGACAGGAATAGCCAAAAACATTCAGTACTTC. Translating it yields CASRPRETGIAKNIQYF. The full variable domain, rest sourced from reference TRBV3-1 and TRBJ2-4, is DTAVSQTPKYLVTQMGNDKSIKCEQNLGHDTMYWYKQDSKKFLKIMFSYNNKELIINETVPNRFSPKSPDKAHLNLHINSLELGDSAVYFCASRPRETGIAKNIQYFGAGTRLSVL.